The source of this T cell receptor beta chain is a study of Graves' ophthalmopathy and Graves' hyperthyroidism. Amplification of TCR beta CDR3 regions used RNA transcripts. In the first round, RT-PCR was carried out with HTBI primers, and a multiplex PCR formed the second round. TCRdb itself ran the multiplex PCR reads through MiXCR, one entry per CDR3 protein. The data contain about 210,000 distinct CDR3 sequences, 25% to 30% of them singletons. Moderate-to-severe activity, CAS ≥3, NOSPECS ≥4 and duration under 3 months were recorded for donors with ophthalmopathy. Clinical symptoms, serum thyroxine, TRAb, thyroid ultrasound and orbital computed tomography determined diagnosis. The CDR3 loop spans 15 amino acids. Germline CDR1 SGHTA, CDR2 FQGNSA. V was trimmed by 4 bases and J by 6 bases, leaving 19 bases between them. This clonotype showed up many times. The target antigen is unknown. Study-wide findings and caveats: Predictions made by the model for ophthalmopathy progression reached 65% to 71% sensitivity and around 72% specificity.

The clonotype originates from a man aged 45-65 years with Graves' ophthalmopathy. The source material was peripheral blood. The rearrangement links TRBV7-2 to TRBJ2-7, with a weak D call TRBD2 (5 bases). The CDR3 spells CASSSSTRGSLEQYF. CDR3 DNA: TGTGCCAGCAGCTCCTCCACTAGAGGGAGCCTCGAGCAGTACTTC. Based on the CDR3 plus reference TRBV7-2 and TRBJ2-7, the full variable domain is GAGVSQSPSNKVTEKGKDVELRCDPISGHTALYWYRQSLGQGLEFLIYFQGNSAPDKSGLPSDRFSAERTGGSVSTLTIQRTQQEDSAVYLCASSSSTRGSLEQYFGPGTRLTVT.